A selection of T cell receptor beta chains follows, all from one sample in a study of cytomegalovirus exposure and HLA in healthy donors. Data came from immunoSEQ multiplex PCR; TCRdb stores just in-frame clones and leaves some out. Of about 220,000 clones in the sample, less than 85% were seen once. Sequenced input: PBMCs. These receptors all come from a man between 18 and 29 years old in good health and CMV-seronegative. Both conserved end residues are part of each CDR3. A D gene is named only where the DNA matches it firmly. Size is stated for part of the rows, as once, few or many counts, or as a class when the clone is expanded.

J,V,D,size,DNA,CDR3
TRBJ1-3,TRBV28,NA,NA,TGTGCCAGCAGTTTATCAGGGGTAGGAAACACCATATATTTT,CASSLSGVGNTIYF
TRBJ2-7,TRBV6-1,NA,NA,TGTGCCAGCAGTGATTCCTCTAGGGGCTGGTCCTACGAGCAGTACTTC,CASSDSSRGWSYEQYF
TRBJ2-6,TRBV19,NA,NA,TGTGCCAGTAGTATAGAACAAACCTCTGGGGCCAACGTCCTGACTTTC,CASSIEQTSGANVLTF
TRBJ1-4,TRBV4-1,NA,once,TGCGCCAGCAGCCGCCGGGACTCTAATCCTAATGAAAAACTGTTTTTT,CASSRRDSNPNEKLFF
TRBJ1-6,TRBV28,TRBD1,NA,TGTGCCAGCAGGGGACAGGGGACTTATAATTCACCCCTCCACTTT,CASRGQGTYNSPLHF
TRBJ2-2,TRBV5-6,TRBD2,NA,TGTGCCAGCAGCTTGGCGGGAGGCGCCGGGGAGCTGTTTTTT,CASSLAGGAGELFF
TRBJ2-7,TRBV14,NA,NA,TGTGCCAGCAGCCAAGTTATCTACGAGCAGTACTTC,CASSQVIYEQYF
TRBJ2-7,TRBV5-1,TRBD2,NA,TGCGCCAGCAGCTTGGGGTCACTAGCGGGAACGGCCGTGGGGCAGTACTTC,CASSLGSLAGTAVGQYF
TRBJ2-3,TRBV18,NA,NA,TGTGCCAGCCAGGCCCAAACAGATACGCAGTATTTT,CASQAQTDTQYF
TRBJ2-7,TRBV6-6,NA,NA,TGTGCCAGCAGTTATTTGCAGACTGGCTACGAGCAGTACTTC,CASSYLQTGYEQYF
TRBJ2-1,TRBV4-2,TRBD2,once,TGTGCCAGCAGCCAAGATATGGGGGAGGGCAATGAGCAGTTCTTC,CASSQDMGEGNEQFF
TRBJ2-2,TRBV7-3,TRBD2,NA,TGTGCCAGCAGCCCTCGACTAGCGGGAGGACGGTTGAACACCGGGGAGCTGTTTTTT,CASSPRLAGGRLNTGELFF
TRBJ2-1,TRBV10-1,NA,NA,TGCGCCAGCAGCCCCGCAGGCTCCTACAATGAGCAGTTCTTC,CASSPAGSYNEQFF
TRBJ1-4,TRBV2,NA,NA,TGTGCCAGCAGTGAACAGGGATCTGAAAAACTGTTTTTT,CASSEQGSEKLFF
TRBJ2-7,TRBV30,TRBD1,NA,TGTGCCTGGAGGGGACAGGGGGGCTACGAGCAGTACTTC,CAWRGQGGYEQYF
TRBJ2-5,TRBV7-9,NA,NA,TGTGCCAGCAGCTCCCCGCAGGAGACCCAGTACTTC,CASSSPQETQYF
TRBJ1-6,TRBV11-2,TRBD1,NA,TGTGCCAGCAGCAGACGAACAGGGGGCGTAGGATCACCCCTCCACTTT,CASSRRTGGVGSPLHF
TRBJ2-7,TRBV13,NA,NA,TGTGCCAGCAGCTTAGGGGTCCGGGTCGTTCACGAGCAGTACTTC,CASSLGVRVVHEQYF
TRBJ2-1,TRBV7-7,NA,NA,TGTGCTAGCAGCCTCGGGGGAGCTCGTTTAGGTGAGCAGTTCTTC,CASSLGGARLGEQFF
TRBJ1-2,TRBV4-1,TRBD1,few,TGCGCCAGCAGAGATCCAGCCATGGGGACAGGGACAACTAACTATGGCTACACCTTC,CASRDPAMGTGTTNYGYTF
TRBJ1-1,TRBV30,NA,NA,TGTGCCTGGAGTACATCAGGGAGGAGGCCTGAAGCTTTCTTT,CAWSTSGRRPEAFF
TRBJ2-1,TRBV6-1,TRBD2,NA,TGTGCCAGCAATAAAGGGGTAGCGGGAGTCAATGAGCAGTTCTTC,CASNKGVAGVNEQFF
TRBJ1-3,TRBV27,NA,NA,TGTGCCAGCAGTTTAACAGGGTCCTTCTCTGGAAACACCATATATTTT,CASSLTGSFSGNTIYF
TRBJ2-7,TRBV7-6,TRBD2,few,TGTGCCAGCAGTTCCGGGACTAGCTTAGCCCCCTACGAGCAGTACTTC,CASSSGTSLAPYEQYF
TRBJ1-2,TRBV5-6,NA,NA,TGTGCCAGCAGCTTGGCACAGAACTATGGCTACACCTTC,CASSLAQNYGYTF
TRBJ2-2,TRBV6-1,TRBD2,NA,TGTGCCAGCACCTTAGCGGGGAATACCGGGGAGCTGTTTTTT,CASTLAGNTGELFF
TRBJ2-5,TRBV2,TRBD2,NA,TGTGCCAGCAGTGGGAGCGGGAGAGTCGAAGAGACCCAGTACTTC,CASSGSGRVEETQYF
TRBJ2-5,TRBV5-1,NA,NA,TGCGCCAGCAGCTTGACTGGAGGAGTGGAGACCCAGTACTTC,CASSLTGGVETQYF
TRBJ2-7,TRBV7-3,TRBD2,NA,TGTGCCAGCAGCTCGGGACTAGCGGGAGACGAGCAGTACTTC,CASSSGLAGDEQYF
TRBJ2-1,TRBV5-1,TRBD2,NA,TGCGCCAGCAGCTTGGTCCCAGCGGGAAAAGAGCAGTTCTTC,CASSLVPAGKEQFF
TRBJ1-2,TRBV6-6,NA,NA,TGTGCCAGCAGTAGCGCTCCTGGCTACACCTTC,CASSSAPGYTF
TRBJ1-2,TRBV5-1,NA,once,TGCGCCAGCAGCTTGGGGGTCGGGGATGGCTACACCTTC,CASSLGVGDGYTF
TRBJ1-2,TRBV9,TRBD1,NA,TGTGCCAGCAGCTTAGAGTGGGGACAGGGGGCGTTAAAACCTGGCTACACCTTC,CASSLEWGQGALKPGYTF
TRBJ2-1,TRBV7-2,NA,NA,TGTGCCAGCCTCCGAGAGCTGAGGGCGCTCAATGAGCAGTTCTTC,CASLRELRALNEQFF
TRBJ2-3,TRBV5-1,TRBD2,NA,TGCGCCAGCAGCGGACGGACTAGCGGGAGCTCAGATACGCAGTATTTT,CASSGRTSGSSDTQYF
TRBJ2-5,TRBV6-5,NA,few,TGTGCCAGCAGTTACGCGCAGGGATTGGCCCAGTACTTC,CASSYAQGLAQYF
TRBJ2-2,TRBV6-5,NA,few,TGCGCCTTCTTGGCGCGGGAGAACACCGGGGAGCTGTTTTTT,CAFLARENTGELFF